Below, one TCR beta chain is given with its context. Its cognate antigen has yet to be identified. The input lacks base qualities; no much larger clone sits a single base away. This specimen comes from a study of blood T cells in healthy people across ages (dated by TCRdb to between 2015 and 2016). With regard to the full study: Template switching captured roughly one uniquely barcoded TCR beta cDNA molecule per two T cells in model experiments. Using deep sequencing normalized with unique cDNA molecular identifiers, the study measured how TCR beta repertoire diversity changes with age. The donors were split into four age groups: young (average 16 years), middle-aged (over 35), aged (approximately 60) and long-lived (approximately 80). To avoid experimental bias, donors of different ages were distributed randomly across sequencing lanes. The study analyzed two additional independent replicas of 1 million unique cDNA reads from the same blood draw for two donors, one aged 18 to 30 and one aged 80 or older. Findings and caveats that apply to the study as a whole: There was a strong correlation between observed TCR beta diversity and the percentage of naive T cells measured by flow cytometry. Observed TCR beta diversity per million T cells fell roughly linearly with age, and a significant reduction was already apparent by age roughly 41. Donor CMV infection status was unknown, potentially confounding age-related changes in expanded clonotypes. Estimates of total diversity based on one million sequenced T cells were regarded as lower bounds and as underestimates. Compared with the aged group, the long-lived group had more naive CD4+ T cells, fewer expanded clones and increased TCR diversity, suggesting age selection. Conclusive comparison of naive and antigen-experienced compartments was prevented by the profiling of bulk unsorted PBMCs.

V lost 6 bases and J lost 0 bases, and the count of bases not matched to a germline gene is 12. According to the germline V gene, CDR1 reads MNHNS and CDR2 reads SASEGT. There are 19 amino acids in the CDR3, from cysteine to phenylalanine inclusive. Solely the CDR3 DNA is kept, with 57 bases framed from the first base. Library generation was performed with 5' RACE. Data came from an Illumina HiSeq 2500. The second PCR ran for roughly 7 to 11 cycles and used a J-beta primer mix along with a sample-barcoded 5' primer. A template-switch 5' adaptor carrying 12 random nucleotides introduced a unique molecular identifier onto each TCR beta cDNA molecule. Each sample yielded at least 2.5 million CDR3-containing paired-end reads. First-strand cDNA synthesis was performed from all RNA using the Mint cDNA synthesis kit, with priming by a TRBC-specific oligonucleotide. After uracil-DNA glycosylase treatment, a first 18-cycle PCR used universal primers M1SS and BC2_uni_R on all cDNA. The study's processing was this. For normalization, 1 million high-quality reads were randomly selected from each sample, with every read carrying a distinct molecular identifier. Reads with shared molecular identifiers were discarded instead of being binned into consensus sequences. MiTCR, set to a Q25 quality threshold and the strictest error-elimination algorithm, was used for CDR3 identification, clonotype clustering and error correction. Lower-bound total TCR beta diversity was estimated with a nonparametric unseen species model using Euler transformation. TCRdb reran the public reads through fastp at Q25 and MiXCR, keeping productive beta chains. All rows with the same CDR3 protein become a single entry with the most common DNA and genes. The V and J calls were determined by TCRdb, not by the authors. Across this sample there are 780,000 or so distinct CDR3 sequences, with approximately 53% seen only once. Of the sample, under 30% is held by the ten largest clones.

Donors were 30 to 45 systemically healthy Caucasian individuals from Russia aged 6 to 90 years. Around 9.7 milliliters of peripheral blood were collected from each donor into EDTA-treated Vacutainer tubes. Ficoll-Paque density-gradient centrifugation was used to isolate PBMCs, with at least 6 million per sample. Total RNA was extracted from PBMCs with Trizol reagent, with at least 6 micrograms obtained per sample. The percentages of naive CD45RAhigh/CD27high T cells were determined by flow cytometry on a PBMC aliquot from every donor. The sequenced material came from blood. The receptor was derived from a man aged 40-49 years in good health. The V and J segments used are TRBV6-1 and TRBJ2-1; 12 middle bases align to TRBD2. The CDR3 in this case is CASSPSGGADWSSYNEQFF. The bases are TGTGCCAGCAGCCCTAGCGGGGGGGCCGATTGGAGCTCCTACAATGAGCAGTTCTTC.